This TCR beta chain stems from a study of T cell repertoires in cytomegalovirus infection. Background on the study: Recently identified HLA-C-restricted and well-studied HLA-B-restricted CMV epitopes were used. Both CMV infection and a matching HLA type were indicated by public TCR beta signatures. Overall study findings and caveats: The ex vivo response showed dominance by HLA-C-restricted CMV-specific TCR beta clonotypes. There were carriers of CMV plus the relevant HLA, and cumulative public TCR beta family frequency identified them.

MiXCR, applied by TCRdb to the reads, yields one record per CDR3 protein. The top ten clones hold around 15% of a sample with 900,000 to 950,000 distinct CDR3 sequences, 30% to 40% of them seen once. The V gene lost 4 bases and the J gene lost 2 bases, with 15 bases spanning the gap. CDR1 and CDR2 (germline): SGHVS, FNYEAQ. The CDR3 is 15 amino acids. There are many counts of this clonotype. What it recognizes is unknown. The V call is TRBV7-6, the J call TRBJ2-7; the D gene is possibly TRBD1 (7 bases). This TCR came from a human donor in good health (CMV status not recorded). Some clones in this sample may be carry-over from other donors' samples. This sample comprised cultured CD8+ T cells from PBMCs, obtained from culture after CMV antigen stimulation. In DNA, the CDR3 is TGTGCCAGCAGCTATAGACAGGGCGGGACCTACGAGCAGTACTTC. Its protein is CASSYRQGGTYEQYF.